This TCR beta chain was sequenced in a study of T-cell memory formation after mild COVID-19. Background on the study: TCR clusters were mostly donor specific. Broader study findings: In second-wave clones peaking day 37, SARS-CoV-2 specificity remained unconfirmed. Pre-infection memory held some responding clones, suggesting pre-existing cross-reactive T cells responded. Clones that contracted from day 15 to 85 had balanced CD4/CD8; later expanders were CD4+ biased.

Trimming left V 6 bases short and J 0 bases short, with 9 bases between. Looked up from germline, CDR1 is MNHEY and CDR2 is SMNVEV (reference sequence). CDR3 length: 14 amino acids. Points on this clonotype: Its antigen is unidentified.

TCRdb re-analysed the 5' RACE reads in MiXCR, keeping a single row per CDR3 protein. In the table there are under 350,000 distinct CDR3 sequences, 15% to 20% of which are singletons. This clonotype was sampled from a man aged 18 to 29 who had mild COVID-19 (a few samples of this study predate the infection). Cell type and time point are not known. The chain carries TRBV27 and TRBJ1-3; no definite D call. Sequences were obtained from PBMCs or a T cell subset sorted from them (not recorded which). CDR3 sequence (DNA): TGTGCCAGCAGCGAACAGAACTCTGGAAACACCATATATTTT. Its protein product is CASSEQNSGNTIYF.